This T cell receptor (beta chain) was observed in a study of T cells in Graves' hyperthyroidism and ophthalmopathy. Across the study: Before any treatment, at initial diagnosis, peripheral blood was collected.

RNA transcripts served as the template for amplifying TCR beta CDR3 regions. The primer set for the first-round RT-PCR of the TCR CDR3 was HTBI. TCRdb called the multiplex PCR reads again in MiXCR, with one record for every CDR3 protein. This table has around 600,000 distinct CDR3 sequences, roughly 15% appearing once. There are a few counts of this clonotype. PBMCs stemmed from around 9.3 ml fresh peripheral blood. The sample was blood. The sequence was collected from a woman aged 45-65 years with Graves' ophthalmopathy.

CDR3 protein: CASSLDLVQPQHF. DNA for the CDR3: TGTGCCAGCAGCTTAGATCTTGTTCAGCCCCAGCATTTT. The chain links TRBV7-2 to TRBJ1-5; the D is unclear. In germline, CDR1 is SGHTA, CDR2 FQGNSA. The CDR3 length is 13 residues. With 1 base removed from V and 6 bases from J, the gap between germline ends came to 7 bases.